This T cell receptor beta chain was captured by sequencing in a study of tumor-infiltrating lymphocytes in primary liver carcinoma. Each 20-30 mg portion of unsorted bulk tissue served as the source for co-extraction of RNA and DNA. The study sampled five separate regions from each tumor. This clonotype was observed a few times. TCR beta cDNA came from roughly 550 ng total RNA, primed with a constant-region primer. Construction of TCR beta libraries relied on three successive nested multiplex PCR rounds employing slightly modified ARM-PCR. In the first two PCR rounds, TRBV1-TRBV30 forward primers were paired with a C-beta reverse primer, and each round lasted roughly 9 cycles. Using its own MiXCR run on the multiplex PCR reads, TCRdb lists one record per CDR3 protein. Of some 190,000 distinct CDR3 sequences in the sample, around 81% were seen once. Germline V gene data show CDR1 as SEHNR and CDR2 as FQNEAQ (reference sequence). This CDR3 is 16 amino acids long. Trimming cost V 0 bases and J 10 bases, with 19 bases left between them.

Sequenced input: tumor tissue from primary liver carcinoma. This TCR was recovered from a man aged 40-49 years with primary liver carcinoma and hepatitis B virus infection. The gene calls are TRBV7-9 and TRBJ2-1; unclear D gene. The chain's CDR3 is CASSLARTTSSGEQFF. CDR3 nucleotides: TGTGCCAGCAGCTTAGCGCGGACGACGTCGAGTGGGGAGCAGTTCTTC.